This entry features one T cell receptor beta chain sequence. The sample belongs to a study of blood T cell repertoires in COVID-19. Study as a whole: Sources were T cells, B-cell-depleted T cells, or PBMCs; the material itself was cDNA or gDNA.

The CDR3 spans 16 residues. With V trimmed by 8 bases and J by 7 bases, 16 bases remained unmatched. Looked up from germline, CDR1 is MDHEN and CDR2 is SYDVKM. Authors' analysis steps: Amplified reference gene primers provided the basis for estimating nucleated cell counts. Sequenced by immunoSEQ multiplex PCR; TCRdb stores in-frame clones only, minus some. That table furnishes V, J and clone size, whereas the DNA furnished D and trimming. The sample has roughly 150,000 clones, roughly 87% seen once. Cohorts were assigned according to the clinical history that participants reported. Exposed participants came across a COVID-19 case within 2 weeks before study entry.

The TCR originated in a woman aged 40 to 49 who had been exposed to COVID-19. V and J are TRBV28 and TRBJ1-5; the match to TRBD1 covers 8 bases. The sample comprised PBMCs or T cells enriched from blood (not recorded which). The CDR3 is CASGLPGQGGWQPQHF. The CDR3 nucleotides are TGTGCCAGCGGCCTACCAGGACAGGGAGGATGGCAGCCCCAGCATTTT.